This TCR beta chain was sequenced in a study of regulatory T cells in long-lasting Graves disease (dated by TCRdb to the early 2020s). At the level of the whole study: Patients with newly diagnosed Graves' disease had been on antithyroid drugs for under 3 months. Patients with persistent Graves' disease were compared with patients with newly diagnosed Graves' disease using TCR sequencing and RNA sequencing of peripheral blood. The study was conducted in China and was registered as a clinical trial. A total of roughly 35 samples underwent TCR sequencing: around 13 from persistent and roughly 20 from newly diagnosed Graves' disease patients. What the work shows at the level of the full study, not this receptor alone: Patients with persistent disease shared more public clonotypes (about 2,500) than newly diagnosed patients did (966). Lower TCR Shannon entropy and fewer highly expanded clones were observed in persistent Graves' disease patients than in newly diagnosed patients, which suggested clonal expansion. Peripheral blood alone was examined, since thyroid tissue, which constituted the primary lesion, could not be accessed. The authors acknowledged the small sample size as a limitation that may reduce accuracy. Sequencing and analysis were restricted to the TCR beta chain. Persistent disease showed preferential use of TRBV28, TRBJ1-2 and TRBJ2-5, whereas newly diagnosed disease favored TRBV20-1 and TRBJ2-1.

As for this clonotype: Its recognized antigen is unknown. One base away lies a much larger clone, so this may be a sequencing read error.

According to the study, the label for this sample's time point signals: newly diagnosed GD, antithyroid drugs for less than 3 months. RNA was extracted from PBMCs in TRIzol for both TCR sequencing and RNA sequencing. The diagnosis of Graves' disease was made according to American Thyroid Association guidelines. The patients came from an endocrinology department in Xi'an, China. From each patient, roughly 9 milliliters of peripheral blood was collected into an EDTA anticoagulant tube. Ficoll Paque Plus density gradient separation was used to isolate PBMCs, and no further T cell sorting was performed. An Agilent 2100 Bioanalyzer and agarose gel were used to assess RNA quality, and a NanoDrop 2000 was used to measure RNA concentration. Library prep was done by multiplex PCR. TCRdb shows the sequencer as Illumina HiSeq 4000. TCR beta libraries were built with iRepertoire HTBI primers and Arm-PCR amplification of CDR3 regions. Before sequencing, the PCR products underwent gel purification. The original methods were these. Gene usage analysis of CDR3 amino acid clonotypes used the approximately 62 TRBV and 14 TRBJ segments found across samples. Filtered high-quality paired reads were merged into contigs using COPE and FqMerger. Contigs were aligned with BLAST to IMGT TRBV, TRBD and TRBJ reference genes, and CDR3 was defined per IMGT. Any clonotype with a frequency above 0.1% was classified as a highly expanded clone. Repertoire diversity was measured by Shannon entropy, and V-J evenness by the Gini coefficient. Clonotypes shared by more than one individual were considered public. Using fastp trimming at Q25 and MiXCR clonotype assembly, TCRdb reanalyzed the public sequencing data and kept in-frame beta chains. Rows with one shared CDR3 protein collapse into an entry with the most common genes and DNA. TCRdb assigned the V and J calls; the authors' analysis was not used. This sample gives some 490,000 distinct CDR3 sequences in total; more than 10% of them show up just once. The ten largest clones capture over 7% of the sample.

Taken from cysteine to phenylalanine, the CDR3 has 15 residues. CDR3 DNA only is kept here, 45 bases in frame from base 1. For CDR1 and CDR2, the germline V gene lists LGHNA and YSLEER. V loses 0 bases of germline sequence and J loses 13 bases, and the interval between the two ends is 19 bases. In addition, the sample was reused for a study of T cells in Graves' hyperthyroidism and ophthalmopathy. As the second study states: Stable Graves' hyperthyroidism was defined as no progression to ophthalmopathy during 18 months of follow-up. Hyperthyroidism patients were newly diagnosed, had a disease duration of under 2 months, and were aged 18 to 65 years. The study excluded patients with uncontrolled infections, other autoimmune diseases, pregnancy or lactation. Clinical symptoms, serum thyroxine and TRAb, thyroid ultrasound, and orbital computed tomography formed the basis for the diagnoses. The TCR CDR3 was subjected to a first round of RT-PCR using the HTBI primer set and the Qiagen OneStep RT-PCR kit. Most expanded thyroid clonotypes (frequency above 0.001) were also detected in blood, suggesting blood repertoires may reflect thyroid immune responses. A 13 V-J signature model separated ophthalmopathy from stable hyperthyroidism, with 87.88% sensitivity and 81% to 82% specificity in cross-validation and 80%/75% in testing. During validation, the model predicted progression to ophthalmopathy a median of around 7 months ahead of onset, with 70.59% sensitivity and about 72% specificity. To identify distinguishing TCR V-J signatures, a discovery cohort of about 100 patients was used, comprising roughly 45 with Graves' ophthalmopathy and around 57 with stable Graves' hyperthyroidism. Whether ophthalmopathy could be predicted prospectively was tested in an independent validation cohort made up of under 20 hyperthyroidism patients plus 17 patients who later progressed to ophthalmopathy. The 75 to 100 discovery patients were randomly split 7:3 into training and test sets. In addition, the study compared T-cell repertoires in thyroid tissue and in blood from several Graves' hyperthyroidism patients. Once sampling was done, hyperthyroidism patients were given methimazole at a starting dose of 30 mg daily, whereas ophthalmopathy patients were given high-dose intravenous methylprednisolone. The libraries were constructed in a second round of multiplex PCR and then size-selected and purified. The libraries were sequenced on an Illumina HiSeq2000 using paired-end 100 bp reads. SOAPnuke was used to process the raw data, removing reads that contained adapters or uncalled bases, had a mean Phred below 15, or lacked an exact match to the constant primer or identifier. COPE v1.2.5 was used to merge the high-quality paired reads, and each unique nucleotide sequence was defined as a clonotype. MiTCR v1.1 was used to align clonotypes to the IMGT TRBV, TRBD and TRBJ reference segments. Analysis was restricted to V-J combinations with a frequency above 0.0001, which covered 99% to 99.2% of repertoires. The TCS score was defined as F50 (clonal expansion) divided by E x V (chaos), with BLOSUM62-based TCRdist calculated between CDR3 peptides within each V-J. Welch's t-statistics and random forest reduced 450 to 600 V-J features to fewer than 15, which were used in a naive Bayes classifier (R e1071). No statistical method was used to fix the sample size in advance, and group allocation was not hidden from the investigators. According to the paper, TCR Vbeta CDR3 sequencing was carried out on 135 peripheral blood samples, which came from over 40 ophthalmopathy, about 75 hyperthyroidism and roughly 17 progressor patients.

The specimen comprised peripheral blood mononuclear cells (PBMCs), sampled at new diagnosis, from a patient treated with antithyroid drugs. The chain links TRBV4-3 with TRBJ2-4; the D gene is unclear. The clonotype comes from a young woman with Graves disease. Donor details come from another sample of the same person, matched by shared clones. The CDR3 protein sequence reads: CASSQDRALGNEQYF. The DNA sequence is as follows: TGCGCCAGCAGCCAAGACCGGGCCTTAGGAAATGAGCAGTACTTC.